This entry concerns a single T cell receptor (beta chain). The data stem from a study of T-cell memory formation after mild COVID-19. Employing constant-segment primers, 5'RACE generated TCR alpha and TCR beta cDNA libraries bearing sample barcodes and UMIs. Each CDR3 protein gets one entry after TCRdb re-called the 5' RACE reads with MiXCR. The sample lists under 300,000 distinct CDR3 sequences; around 8% were seen once. V lost 3 bases and J lost 4; bases outside the gene matches: 9. Germline CDR1 and CDR2: SGHVS and FNYEAQ. The CDR3 loop spans 17 amino acids. The chain couples TRBV7-6 to TRBJ2-1; 10 nucleotides align to TRBD2. Sequencing was done on a sample of PBMCs or a T cell subset sorted from them (not recorded which). The sequence was collected from a man younger than 35 who had mild COVID-19 (a few samples of this study predate the infection). Cell type and time point are not known. The CDR3 sequence is CASSFPQASGGYNEQFF. The CDR3 region has the DNA TGTGCCAGCAGCTTCCCCCAGGCTAGCGGGGGTTACAATGAGCAGTTCTTC.